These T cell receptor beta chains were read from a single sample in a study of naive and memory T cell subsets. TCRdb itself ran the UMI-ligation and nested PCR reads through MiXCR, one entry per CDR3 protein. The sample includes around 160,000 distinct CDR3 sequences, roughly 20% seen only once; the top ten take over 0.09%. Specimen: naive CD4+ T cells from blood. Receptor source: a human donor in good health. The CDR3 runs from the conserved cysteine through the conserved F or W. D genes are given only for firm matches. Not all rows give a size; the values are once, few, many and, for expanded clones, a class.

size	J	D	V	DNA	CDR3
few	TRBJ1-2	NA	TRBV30	TGTGCCTTAGGGGTCCGTGGCTACACCTTC	CALGVRGYTF
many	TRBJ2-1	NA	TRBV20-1	TGCAGTGCTAGGCTCGCCGGCAATGAGCAGTTCTTC	CSARLAGNEQFF
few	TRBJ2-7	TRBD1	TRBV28	TGTGCCAGCAGTTTCTTAGGGGGCGAATACGAGCAGTACTTC	CASSFLGGEYEQYF
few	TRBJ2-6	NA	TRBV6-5	TGTGCCAGCAGTTACTTCCGAAGCTCTGGGGCCAACGTCCTGACTTTC	CASSYFRSSGANVLTF
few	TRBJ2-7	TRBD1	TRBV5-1	TGCGCCAGCAGCTCATTGGGCGGACAGGGTGTTGAGCAGTACTTC	CASSSLGGQGVEQYF
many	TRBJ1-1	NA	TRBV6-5	TGTGCCAGCGGACTGGCCCCCCGGGGGACTGAAGCTTTCTTT	CASGLAPRGTEAFF
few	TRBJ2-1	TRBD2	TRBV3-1	TGTGCCAGCAGCCAGACTAGCGGATCCTACAATGAGCAGTTCTTC	CASSQTSGSYNEQFF
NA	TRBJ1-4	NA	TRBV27	TGTGCCAGCAGTTTATCACTTATCGGTGGGGAAAAACTGTTTTTT	CASSLSLIGGEKLFF
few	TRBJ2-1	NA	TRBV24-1	TGTGCCACCAGTGACCGTGGATCCAATGGCGATGAGCAGTTCTTC	CATSDRGSNGDEQFF
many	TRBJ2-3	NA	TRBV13	TGTGCCAGCAGCTTTAGAAGAGAAACTAGCACAGATACGCAGTATTTT	CASSFRRETSTDTQYF
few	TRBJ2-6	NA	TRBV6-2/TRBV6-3	TGTGCCAGCAGTTACCGCAGGGGCCCTGGGGCCAACGTCCTGACTTTC	CASSYRRGPGANVLTF
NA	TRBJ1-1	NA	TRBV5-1	TGCGCCAGCAGCTCCACCGCTAGGAACACTGAAGCTTTCTTT	CASSSTARNTEAFF
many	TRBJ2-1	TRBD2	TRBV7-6	TGTGCCAGCAGCTTAGCGGCACTAGCGGGCTCTGAGCAGTTCTTC	CASSLAALAGSEQFF